This is a list of T cell receptor beta chains from one sample in a study of cytomegalovirus exposure and HLA in healthy donors. TCRdb keeps only in-frame clones here, not all; method: immunoSEQ multiplex PCR. Its table records 93,000 or so clones. Sequenced: PBMCs. The receptors stem from a man between 40 and 49 years old in good health and CMV-seronegative. Both conserved end residues are part of each CDR3. D genes are given only for firm matches.

D gene	V gene	J gene	CDR3 protein
TRBD1	TRBV23-1	TRBJ2-3	CASSQSSRGRIDTQYF
TRBD1	TRBV5-4	TRBJ1-3	CASSSETGVSFSGNTIYF
-	TRBV7-2	TRBJ2-3	CASSLIGRTDTQYF
-	TRBV30	TRBJ2-1	CAWTIGRYNEQFF
TRBD2	TRBV9	TRBJ2-5	CASSVGLPGGGETQYF
-	TRBV6-5	-	CASRSPGQSYEQYF
-	TRBV9	TRBJ1-4	CASSVGGTRDEKLFF
-	TRBV13	TRBJ1-2	CASSLVLLGGYTF
-	TRBV9	TRBJ2-2	CASSVGDGNTGELFF
-	TRBV10-1	TRBJ2-7	CASSSGQGGYEQYF
TRBD2	TRBV10-2	TRBJ2-1	CATRGDNEQFF
-	TRBV30	TRBJ1-2	CAWNNNYGYTF
TRBD2	TRBV6-4	TRBJ2-1	CASSDSNSGGGNEQFF
-	TRBV6-1	TRBJ1-2	CASRGTGPGYTF
-	TRBV7-7	TRBJ1-3	CASSLAREAGNTIYF
TRBD1	TRBV2	TRBJ1-1	CASSEGPGGEAFF
TRBD2	TRBV5-1	TRBJ2-1	CASKTLGLAGHNEQFF
TRBD2	TRBV4-1	TRBJ2-3	CASSQVGGAPRFTDTQYF
TRBD1	TRBV30	TRBJ1-2	CAWSRDSPNYGYTF
TRBD2	TRBV7-6	TRBJ2-5	CASSLRAGGAETQYF
-	TRBV29-1	TRBJ1-4	CSVPDIPNEKLFF
-	TRBV7-9	TRBJ2-7	CASSPSGQYEQYF
-	TRBV5-4	TRBJ2-7	CASSPWGGGYEQYF
-	TRBV18	TRBJ1-1	CASSPGENREAFF
-	TRBV11-2	TRBJ2-3	CASSRDFTDTQYF
TRBD1	TRBV5-1	TRBJ1-1	CASSLSTGGGTEAFF
-	TRBV18	TRBJ1-1	CASTDSMNTEAFF
TRBD1	TRBV9	TRBJ2-7	CASSVGPGGSYEQYF
-	TRBV30	TRBJ1-2	CAWNLQGDYGYTF
-	TRBV6-6	TRBJ2-3	CASSYLSSTDTQYF
TRBD1	TRBV2	TRBJ2-1	CASSWGQRLYNEQFF
TRBD1	TRBV18	TRBJ1-4	CASSGQLPNEKLFF
TRBD2	TRBV6-5	TRBJ2-2	CASSWGLAENTGELFF
TRBD1	TRBV19	TRBJ2-2	CASSTDRDGTGELFF
TRBD2	TRBV2	TRBJ2-1	CASSERNSGLFGIQQFF
-	TRBV2	TRBJ1-5	CASSELAGISNQPQHF
TRBD1	TRBV18	TRBJ2-1	CASSSAGTGVEEQFF
-	TRBV19	TRBJ1-3	CASSRLISGNTIYF
-	TRBV10-1	TRBJ2-5	CASSEEVRGGPETQYF
-	TRBV5-6	TRBJ2-4	CASSLGLGANIQYF
TRBD1	TRBV10-2	TRBJ1-2	CASSPYRGLFEGYTF